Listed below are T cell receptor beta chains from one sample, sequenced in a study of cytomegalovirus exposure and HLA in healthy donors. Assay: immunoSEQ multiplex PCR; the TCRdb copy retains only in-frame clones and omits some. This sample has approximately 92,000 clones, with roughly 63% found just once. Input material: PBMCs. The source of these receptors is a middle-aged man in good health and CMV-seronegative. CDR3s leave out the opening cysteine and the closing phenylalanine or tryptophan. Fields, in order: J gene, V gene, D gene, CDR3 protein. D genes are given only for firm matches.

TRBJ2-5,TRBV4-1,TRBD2,ASSQEGAGGGQETQY
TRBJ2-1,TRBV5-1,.,ASSLGGVINEQF
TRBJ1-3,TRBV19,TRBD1,ASSIRTGISGNTIY
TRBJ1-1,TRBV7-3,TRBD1,ASSWGQGGEAF
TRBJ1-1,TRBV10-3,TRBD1,ASFMGTGGAEAF
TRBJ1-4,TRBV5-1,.,ASSPTGEDEKLF
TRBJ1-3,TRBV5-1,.,ASSLAAGAGNTIY
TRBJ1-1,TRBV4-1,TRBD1,ASSQGERNTEAF
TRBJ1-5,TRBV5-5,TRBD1,ASSLTGAGNQPQH
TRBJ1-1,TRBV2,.,ASSEQILLNTEAF
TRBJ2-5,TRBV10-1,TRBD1,ASSESWTGEETQY
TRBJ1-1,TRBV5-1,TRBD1,ASSSPGQGNTEAF
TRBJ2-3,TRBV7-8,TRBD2,ASSISGGRADTQY
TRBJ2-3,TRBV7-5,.,VRSLPGGTILSTDTQY
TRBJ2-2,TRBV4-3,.,ASSQDLSRTGELF
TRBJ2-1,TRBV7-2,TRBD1,ASSRDRALNEQF
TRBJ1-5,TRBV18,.,ASSPTGGDQPQH
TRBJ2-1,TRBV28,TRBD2,ASSLTSGGANEQF
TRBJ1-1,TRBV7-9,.,ASSRETVNTEAF
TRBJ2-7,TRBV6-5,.,ASSYDTQTTYEQY
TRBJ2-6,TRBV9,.,ASGRTGANVLT
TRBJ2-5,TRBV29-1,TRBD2,SVVVGGTSGTQY